This is a list of T cell receptor beta chains from one sample in a study of control samples from healthy donors and cancer patients. Produced via immunoSEQ multiplex PCR; TCRdb's table is partial and in-frame only. The sample consists of roughly 370,000 clones, around 90% of them appearing once. Sequenced: PBMCs. The origin of the receptors is a man between 40 and 49 years old with head and neck cancer. The CDR3 runs from the conserved cysteine through the conserved F or W. The order of the fields is V gene, clone size, D gene, J gene, CDR3 DNA, CDR3 protein. D genes are given only for firm matches. Not every row has a clone size; where given, it reads once, few, many or a size class.

>TRBV6-5|-|-|TRBJ1-4
TGTGCCAGCACCAAGGGTAAAGCCGCTTCGGAAAAACTGTTTTTT
CASTKGKAASEKLFF
>TRBV29-1|-|-|TRBJ2-1
TGCAGCGTTGAAAATCCAGTCTCCTACAATGAGCAGTTCTTC
CSVENPVSYNEQFF
>TRBV2|-|-|TRBJ1-2
TGTGCCAGCAGTGAAGGGACAGACTATGGCTACACCTTC
CASSEGTDYGYTF
>TRBV7-2|-|-|TRBJ1-5
TGTGCCAGCAGCTCAAACAGGGATCAGCCCCAGCATTTT
CASSSNRDQPQHF
>TRBV15|-|-|TRBJ2-7
TGTGCCACCAGCATACTGACCGCCTTAGCCGGCGCCTACGAGCAGTACTTC
CATSILTALAGAYEQYF
>TRBV15|-|-|TRBJ1-1
TGTGCCACCAGCAGAGGTAGCCTGGACACTGAAGCTTTCTTT
CATSRGSLDTEAFF
>TRBV5-1|-|-|TRBJ1-2
TGCGCCAGCAGCTTGGGCGGAGGACAGTTAGCTTATGGCTACACCTTC
CASSLGGGQLAYGYTF
>TRBV4-1|-|TRBD1|TRBJ2-7
TGCGCCAGCAGCCAAACCTTCACAGGGGGGCCCTCCTATTACGAGCAGTACTTC
CASSQTFTGGPSYYEQYF
>TRBV7-9|few|-|TRBJ1-2
TGTGCCAGCAGCTTAGCCCTTGAGGGTTATGGCTACACCTTC
CASSLALEGYGYTF
>TRBV7-8|few|-|TRBJ2-4
TGTGCCAGCAGCTTAGGGCCGGCGGAAAACATTCAGTACTTC
CASSLGPAENIQYF
>TRBV4-1|-|-|TRBJ1-1
TGCGCCAGCAGCCAAGGTGGAAAGGGAGTGAACACTGAAGCTTTCTTT
CASSQGGKGVNTEAFF
>TRBV7-2|-|-|TRBJ1-1
TGTGCCAGCAGCTCAGATTCCATCGTCACTGAAGCTTTCTTT
CASSSDSIVTEAFF
>TRBV9|-|TRBD1|TRBJ2-1
TGTGCCAGCAGCATACCGGGACAGGGGTCCCAGGGAGGTTTCAATGAGCAGTTCTTC
CASSIPGQGSQGGFNEQFF
>TRBV19|once|-|TRBJ1-1
TGTGCCAGTACCTGGGGACCCTCGAACACTGAAGCTTTCTTT
CASTWGPSNTEAFF
>TRBV18|-|-|TRBJ2-4
TGTGCCAGCTCACCAGGGATCCAGAACATTCAGTACTTC
CASSPGIQNIQYF
>TRBV5-1|-|TRBD1|TRBJ1-6
TGCGCCAGCAGCTTTGGACAGGGTGGGACCTATAATTCACCCCTCCACTTT
CASSFGQGGTYNSPLHF
>TRBV7-6|once|-|TRBJ1-3
TGTGCCAGCAGCTTATCGAGGGGGTACCCTGGAAACACCATATATTTT
CASSLSRGYPGNTIYF
>TRBV7-9|-|-|TRBJ2-1
TGTGCCAGCAACCCGGGGTGGGGGAGCTCCTACAATGAGCAGTTCTTC
CASNPGWGSSYNEQFF
>TRBV7-2|-|TRBD2|TRBJ2-1
TGTGCCAGCAGCTTAGCCGGGACTAGCAATGAGCAGTTCTTC
CASSLAGTSNEQFF
>TRBV27|-|TRBD2|TRBJ2-2
TGTGCCAGCAGTTCTGATCGAGGGCTAGCGGGGTTGAACACCGGGGAGCTGTTTTTT
CASSSDRGLAGLNTGELFF
>TRBV9|-|-|TRBJ2-5
TGTGCCAGCAGCGTAGTAGCAGGCGAGACCCAGTACTTC
CASSVVAGETQYF
>TRBV7-9|-|-|TRBJ1-1
TGTGCCAGCAGCTCCTCGGACAGAAACACTGAAGCTTTCTTT
CASSSSDRNTEAFF
>TRBV9|-|TRBD2|TRBJ2-5
TGTGCCAGCAGCGTAGTGGGGACTAGCGGGCCCCAAGAGACCCAGTACTTC
CASSVVGTSGPQETQYF
>TRBV6-5|-|TRBD1|TRBJ1-6
TGTGCCAGCAGTTACAAAGGACAGGGAACGAATTCACCCCTCCACTTT
CASSYKGQGTNSPLHF
>TRBV7-2|-|TRBD1|TRBJ2-3
TGTGCCAGCAGCTTACGACAGGGTAACACAGATACGCAGTATTTT
CASSLRQGNTDTQYF
>TRBV7-9|-|-|TRBJ2-5
TGTGCCAGCAGCTTAGGGGCGGTACAAGAGACCCAGTACTTC
CASSLGAVQETQYF
>TRBV29-1|-|-|TRBJ2-3
TGCAGCGCTCCACTGAGCACAGATACGCAGTATTTT
CSAPLSTDTQYF
>TRBV11-1|-|-|TRBJ2-3
TGTGCCAGCAGCCCCCACCGGGGAAGGTTCGCAGATACGCAGTATTTT
CASSPHRGRFADTQYF
>TRBV7-9|-|-|TRBJ2-5
TGTGCCAGCAGCTTAAGGGGCATAGAGACCCAGTACTTC
CASSLRGIETQYF
>TRBV7-8|-|-|TRBJ2-7
TGTGCCAGCAGCCCCTGGGCGAGCTACGAGCAGTACTTC
CASSPWASYEQYF
>TRBV5-8|-|TRBD2|TRBJ2-3
TGTGCCAGCAGCCCAGGGACTATACGCACAGATACGCAGTATTTT
CASSPGTIRTDTQYF
>TRBV5-1|-|-|TRBJ1-2
TGCGCCAGCAGCTTGGAACAGGGACGCTATGGCTACACCTTC
CASSLEQGRYGYTF
>TRBV5-6|-|-|TRBJ2-5
TGTGCCAGCAGCTTGGGTACCCGGAAGGGAGAGACCCAGTACTTC
CASSLGTRKGETQYF
>TRBV28|-|-|TRBJ2-7
TGTGCCAGCAGGCCTGGGGGGGGCGCCTCCAGCTCCTACGAGCAGTACTTC
CASRPGGGASSSYEQYF
>TRBV5-1|-|TRBD1|TRBJ2-1
TGCGCCAGCAGGTATGTAGGGGGCGGTGAGCAGTTCTTC
CASRYVGGGEQFF
>TRBV10-3|once|-|TRBJ1-2
TGTGCCATCAGTGCCGACCCGGGACGGCGAACCTATGGCTACACCTTC
CAISADPGRRTYGYTF
>TRBV5-6|-|-|TRBJ2-7
TGTGCCAGCAGCTTTGGGGGCGCGAGCTCCTACGAGCAGTACTTC
CASSFGGASSYEQYF
>TRBV5-5|-|TRBD1|TRBJ1-4
TGTGCCAGCAGCTTTGGACAGGAGGGTGAAAAACTGTTTTTT
CASSFGQEGEKLFF
>TRBV7-8|-|TRBD1|TRBJ1-2
TGTGCCAGCAGCGCGAGAACAGGGGGAGACGGCTACACCTTC
CASSARTGGDGYTF
>TRBV6-6|-|-|TRBJ1-1
TGTGCCAGCACAGGAACCAGGTTGAACACTGAAGCTTTCTTT
CASTGTRLNTEAFF
>TRBV14|-|TRBD1|TRBJ2-7
TGTGCCAGCAACCAACGGCCCCGTGACAGGGATACCTACGAGCAGTACTTC
CASNQRPRDRDTYEQYF
>TRBV28|-|-|TRBJ2-7
TGTGCCAGCAGTTCCCCGGCTCGGAAGGGGGCCTACGAGCAGTACTTC
CASSSPARKGAYEQYF
>TRBV18|-|-|TRBJ1-1
TGTGCCAGCTCACCGAGAAAATCTTCCCCGAACACTGAAGCTTTCTTT
CASSPRKSSPNTEAFF
>TRBV5-6|-|-|TRBJ2-6
TGTGCCAGCAGCTTTGGCGTTTCTGGGGCCAACGTCCTGACTTTC
CASSFGVSGANVLTF
>TRBV7-9|-|TRBD2|TRBJ2-7
TGTGCCAGCAGCTTAGCCGGGACTAGCGGGAGTATAGGGTACGAGCAGTACTTC
CASSLAGTSGSIGYEQYF
>TRBV4-3|-|TRBD2|TRBJ2-5
TGCGCCAGCAGCCTATTCCCTAGCGGGGGGCTACTGGAAGAGACCCAGTACTTC
CASSLFPSGGLLEETQYF
>TRBV12-3/TRBV12-4|-|-|TRBJ1-2
TGTGCCAGCAGCCCAACTAAGGATGGCTACACCTTC
CASSPTKDGYTF
>TRBV11-3|-|-|TRBJ2-1
TGTGCCAGCAGCTTAGATCGTAGGGATGAGCAGTTCTTC
CASSLDRRDEQFF
>TRBV5-4|-|-|TRBJ2-5
TGTGCCAGCAGCTTCTCGCAGGGCGTGTTTGGGACCCAGTACTTC
CASSFSQGVFGTQYF
>TRBV3-1/TRBV3-2|-|TRBD1|TRBJ1-2
TGTGCCAGCAGCCAAGAAGGGGGACAGGGCTATGGCTACACCTTC
CASSQEGGQGYGYTF
>TRBV27|-|-|TRBJ1-2
TGTGCCAGCAGTTTATCCCAGGGAAGGGAAGGGGGCTACACCTTC
CASSLSQGREGGYTF